What follows are 23 T cell receptor beta chains derived from one specimen sequenced in a study of CD8 T cells in Susac syndrome. Random-hexamer reverse transcription was applied to about 0.45 to 1 ug RNA. From the immunoSEQ multiplex PCR reads, TCRdb called clonotypes with MiXCR, one entry per CDR3 protein. The sample holds some 96,000 distinct CDR3 sequences; 95% are singletons and the top ten take approximately 0.33%. The specimen was CD8+ T cells from PBMCs. The receptors were gathered from a human donor with Susac syndrome.

The J gene is TRBJ1-2, the V gene TRBV9; 9 nucleotides match TRBD1. V gave up 4 bases and J gave up 6 bases; unmatched junction bases: 7. Looked up from germline, CDR1 is SGDLS and CDR2 is YYNGEE. The CDR3 is 14 residues long. CDR3 sequence (DNA): TGTGCCAGCAGCCGGACAGGGGACGCAAATGGCTACACCTTC. It is translated as CASSRTGDANGYTF.

CDR3 DNA sequence: TGCAGTGCCCCGCCGGGGGAACAAGAGACCCAGTACTTC. Protein sequence: CSAPPGEQETQYF. J is TRBJ2-5 and V is TRBV20-1; maybe TRBD2 (6 bases). The germline V gene has CDR1 DFQATT and CDR2 SNEGSKA (reference sequence). CDR3 length equals 13 residues. With 6 bases removed from V and 2 bases from J, the gap between germline ends came to 13 bases.

CDR3 residues: CASSLGGAGNEQFF. DNA of the CDR3: TGTGCCAGCAGTTTGGGGGGAGCCGGGAATGAGCAGTTCTTC. The V and J genes are TRBV12-3 or TRBV12-4 and TRBJ2-1, with a tentative D call TRBD2 (6 bases). The V end was cut by 3 bases, the J end by 7 bases, with 13 bases between. The CDR3 totals 14 residues.

The chain is built from TRBV2 and TRBJ2-2; possible D gene TRBD2, 6 bases. Germline lookup yields CDR1 SNHLY and CDR2 FYNNEI. The CDR3 has 16 amino acids. The V gene lost 3 bases and the J gene lost 1 base, with 12 bases spanning the gap. Written as DNA, the CDR3 is TGTGCCAGCAGTGACGCGACTAGAATGAACACCGGGGAGCTGTTTTTT. This sequence encodes CASSDATRMNTGELFF.

This clonotype was detected only once. J is TRBJ2-1 and V is TRBV24-1, with D perhaps being TRBD1 or TRBD2 (5 bases each). The V end lost 0 bases, the J end lost 10 bases, and 18 bases lay between the germline ends. CDR3 length: 16 amino acids. Per the germline V gene, CDR1 is KGHDR and CDR2 is SFDVKD. The CDR3 nucleotides read TGTGCCACCAGTGATTTGCTCGGGACCCGTCAGGAGGAGCAGTTCTTC. This gives the protein CATSDLLGTRQEEQFF.

CDR3 sequence reads: CSVASRQYNTEAFF. CDR3 coding DNA: TGCAGCGTCGCTTCTCGACAATATAACACTGAAGCTTTCTTT. The V and J genes are TRBV29-1 and TRBJ1-1; D is undetermined. Trimming left V 6 bases short and J 2 bases short, with 16 bases between. The CDR3 has 14 amino acids. Germline assignment: CDR1 SQVTM and CDR2 ANQGSEA.

This chain links TRBV3-1 with TRBJ2-5; D remains ambiguous. The CDR3 has 13 residues. V shed 1 base and J shed 4 bases, with 7 bases lying between them. Germline V gives CDR1 LGHDT, CDR2 YNNKEL (reference sequence). CDR3 loop: CASSQVGGETQYF. As DNA, the CDR3 is TGTGCCAGCAGCCAAGTAGGCGGAGAGACCCAGTACTTC.

The chain recombines TRBV28 with TRBJ2-7; TRBD1 aligns across 10 bases. Looked up from germline, CDR1 is MDHEN and CDR2 is SYDVKM. The ends lost 3 bases at V and 3 bases at J; junction bases unmatched: 2. The CDR3 length is 14 residues. The CDR3 DNA reads as TGTGCCAGCAGTTTCCGGGACAGGGGCTACGAGCAGTACTTC. Translation: CASSFRDRGYEQYF.

The chain is built from TRBV29-1 and TRBJ2-6; 12 bases are a match to TRBD2. The CDR3 loop spans 15 amino acids. V lost 6 bases and J lost 1; bases outside the gene matches: 1. Germline CDR1 is SQVTM and CDR2 is ANQGSEA. The CDR3 region is CSVLAGGSGANVLTF. DNA of the CDR3: TGCAGCGTCCTAGCGGGAGGGTCTGGGGCCAACGTCCTGACTTTC.

This chain joins TRBV9 and TRBJ2-2; TRBD2 might be the D (6 bases). This CDR3 comprises 15 residues. V was cut by 0 bases and J by 6 bases, with 12 bases left in between. CDR1 is SGDLS and CDR2 is YYNGEE in the germline V gene. The DNA for the CDR3 is TGTGCCAGCAGCGTAGGGGGTAGCGGAGCCGGGGAGCTGTTTTTT. Protein product: CASSVGGSGAGELFF.

V is TRBV12-3 or TRBV12-4 and J is TRBJ2-7; 12 bases agree with TRBD2. Unmatched junction bases numbered 4, after V lost 6 bases and J lost 4 bases. This CDR3 region has 14 residues. CDR3 in amino acids: CASSKGLAGYEQYF. In DNA, the CDR3 is TGTGCCAGCAGCAAAGGACTAGCGGGATACGAGCAGTACTTC.

This chain links TRBV5-1 with TRBJ2-7; TRBD2 matches at 13 bases. Germline V CDR1 and CDR2: SGHRS, YFSETQ. V shed 0 bases and J 2 bases; nucleotides not matched to a gene: 5. The CDR3 has 17 amino acids. The CDR3 loop reads CASSLDPTSGGAYEQYF. For the CDR3, the DNA is TGCGCCAGCAGCTTGGACCCTACTAGCGGGGGGGCCTACGAGCAGTACTTC.

The J gene is TRBJ2-2, the V gene TRBV24-1; tentatively, D is TRBD1 (6 bases). The CDR3 totals 15 residues. The V end lost 3 bases, the J end lost 3 bases, and 10 bases lay between the germline ends. The germline CDR1 and CDR2 sequences are KGHDR and SFDVKD. The CDR3 nucleotides are TGTGCCACCAGTGATCCGGACAGCTACACCGGGGAGCTGTTTTTT. It yields the protein CATSDPDSYTGELFF.

The genes are TRBV21-1 and TRBJ2-7; the table calls TRBD1, which could not be checked here. TRBV21-1 is shown as a pseudogene. CDR3 length: 13 amino acids. CDR3 in DNA: TGTGCCACCAGGGGGGCCGGGTCCTACGAGCAGTACTTC. Protein: CATRGAGSYEQYF.

This chain uses TRBV11-2 with TRBJ1-1; a weak D match, TRBD1 (5 bases). The CDR3 has 13 residues. CDR1 SGHAT and CDR2 FQNNGV come from the germline V gene. Trimming took off 0 bases at V and 4 bases at J, with 6 bases between the two ends. CDR3 bases: TGTGCCAGCAGCTTAGAGGGGGGCACTGAAGCTTTCTTT. It specifies CASSLEGGTEAFF.

The genes are TRBV18 and TRBJ1-1, with D hard to call. The CDR3 runs to 13 residues. Trimming took off 0 bases at V and 1 base at J, with 3 bases between the two ends. Germline lookup yields CDR1 KGHSH and CDR2 LQKENI. The CDR3 loop reads CASSPPGNTEAFF. The CDR3 nucleotides read TGTGCCAGCTCACCACCGGGGAACACTGAAGCTTTCTTT.

The chain carries TRBV29-1 and TRBJ2-1, with 9 bases matching TRBD1. CDR3 length: 15 amino acids. The junction had 10 bases not matched to a gene; V was cut back by 4 bases and J by 6 bases. Germline V gene data show CDR1 as SQVTM and CDR2 as ANQGSEA. The CDR3 sequence is CSVVRIDRGGNEQFF. The CDR3 DNA reads TGCAGCGTTGTGAGGATTGACAGGGGGGGCAATGAGCAGTTCTTC.

The gene calls are TRBV7-9 and TRBJ2-7; no firm D call. From germline, CDR1 is SEHNR and CDR2 FQNEAQ (reference sequence). There are 14 residues in the CDR3. Trimming left V 5 bases short and J 1 base short, with 12 bases between. The CDR3 DNA reads as TGTGCCAGCAGCCCTCCGGCCCTTTCCTACGAGCAGTACTTC. Translated: CASSPPALSYEQYF.

The chain carries TRBV29-1 and TRBJ2-7; 9 bases agree with TRBD1. The trim removed 5 bases at V and 4 bases at J, leaving 12 bases unmatched. Germline V gene lookup returns CDR1 SQVTM and CDR2 ANQGSEA. The CDR3 spans 15 residues. The CDR3 region has the DNA TGCAGCGTTCTTTCCGGGACAGGGAGAAGTTACGAGCAGTACTTC. This codes for CSVLSGTGRSYEQYF.

V and J are TRBV5-6 and TRBJ2-7; TRBD1 matches at 7 bases. Per the germline V gene, CDR1 is SGHDT and CDR2 is YYEEEE. The CDR3 spans 13 residues. V was pared by 3 bases and J by 3 bases, with 3 bases of the junction left unmatched. The CDR3 DNA is TGTGCCAGCAGCTCCGGGACAGACTACGAGCAGTACTTC. It translates to CASSSGTDYEQYF.

The chain links TRBV2 to TRBJ2-7; D gene ambiguous. V lost 3 bases and J lost 2, with 8 bases in between. Germline CDR1 SNHLY, CDR2 FYNNEI. This CDR3 has 13 residues. The CDR3: CASSEQQTYEQYF. The CDR3, as DNA: TGTGCCAGCAGTGAGCAACAAACCTACGAGCAGTACTTC. The full variable domain, with the rest looked up from reference TRBV2 and TRBJ2-7, is EPEVTQTPSHQVTQMGQEVILRCVPISNHLYFYWYRQILGQKVEFLVSFYNNEISEKSEIFDDQFSVERPDGSNFTLKIRSTKLEDSAMYFCASSEQQTYEQYFGPGTRLTVT.

The table lists this clonotype with a few counts. The rearrangement uses TRBV28 and TRBJ2-3, with D possibly TRBD1 on 6 matching bases. Trimming took 3 bases from V and 1 from J, leaving 11 bases between them. From germline, CDR1 is MDHEN and CDR2 SYDVKM. CDR3 length: 15 amino acids. The CDR3 protein is CASSFLAGGTDTQYF. The CDR3 region has the DNA TGTGCCAGCAGTTTCCTGGCAGGGGGCACAGATACGCAGTATTTT.

The rearrangement links TRBV20-1 to TRBJ2-5; D may be TRBD1 (6 bases). Trimming shortened V by 0 bases and J by 1 base, and 12 bases separated the two germline ends. The germline CDR1 and CDR2 sequences are DFQATT and SNEGSKA (reference sequence). The CDR3 length is 15 residues. In nucleotides, the CDR3 is TGCAGTGCTAGAGACCCCTTGGGGGCCCAAGAGACCCAGTACTTC. It translates to CSARDPLGAQETQYF.